These T cell receptor beta chains were read from a single sample in a study of blood T cell repertoires in COVID-19. The data were produced by immunoSEQ multiplex PCR, yet TCRdb's version contains in-frame clones alone and is incomplete. The data hold 200,000 to 250,000 clones, with approximately 90% observed a single time. Sample: peripheral blood. Receptors originate from a man between 60 and 75 years old with COVID-19, enrolled during active disease. The CDR3 runs from the conserved cysteine through the conserved F or W.

TRBV7-6 | CASSSGTGADTEAFF
TRBV7-9 | CASSSRLAGGPRDTQYF
TRBV30 | CAWSFTGERGYTF
TRBV2 | CASSRPGGSYGYTF
TRBV15 | CATSRDNTQYF
TRBV30 | CAWKSSGTGQYEQYF
TRBV5-1 | CASSFRRDTEAFF
TRBV5-6 | CASSLGQGVVRTEAFF
TRBV10-1 | CASSPVGHNYGYTF
TRBV5-4 | CASSPRAGSYYNSPLHF
TRBV13 | CASSHRLGEQYF
TRBV19 | CASLELPSEAFF
TRBV5-1 | CASSLSTSGLYNEQFF
TRBV28 | CASSSRQIEAFF
TRBV4-3 | CASSQDGVRGGEPQHF
TRBV12-3/TRBV12-4 | CASRGQVGQPQHF
TRBV6-5 | CASSYSSGMGANEQFF
TRBV21-1 | CASSLKGEETTGELFF
TRBV4-1 | CASSQSYQNTEAFF
TRBV9 | CASSVGTPPYEQYF
TRBV7-2 | CASSARTGRDSPLHF
TRBV2 | CASRGTVSNSPLHF
TRBV10-3 | CAISEFGASAEQYF
TRBV5-1 | CASSLRLAGGEQYF
TRBV18 | CASSPNQGGGTEAFF
TRBV4-1 | CASSQEGQGLTYEQYF
TRBV5-4 | CASSPGTSGGADTGELFF
TRBV7-9 | CASSPSGGTYEQYF
TRBV12-3/TRBV12-4 | CASSLARTSEQFF
TRBV19 | CASTLRQGQNTEAFF
TRBV5-1 | CASSRAGQSTDTQYF
TRBV7-9 | CASSTPRRGATDTQYF
TRBV6-6 | CASITSGLSYNEQFF
TRBV7-9 | CASSPGGEQYF
TRBV6-5 | CASSRNRGRREKLFF
TRBV5-6 | CASSLVGGAGELFF
TRBV9 | CASSVGPDTGELFF
TRBV11-3 | CASTQDAGSLGGNTIYF
TRBV19 | CASSIPGGTEKLFF
TRBV3-1/TRBV3-2 | CASQPQGAVVSTEAFF
TRBV4-1 | CASSRPGQENNQPQHF
TRBV6-6 | CASSPRTSGSYEQYF
TRBV28 | CASSRTGGAPYNEQFF